The 20 T cell receptor beta chains listed next were all sequenced from one sample in a study of OX40 agonist ivuxolimab in advanced cancers. The library was made by the immunoSEQ multiplex PCR assay. TCRdb took this table from immuneACCESS and kept in-frame rearrangements with V and J called. Such tables lack part of the clones; where checked against another copy, unresolved V genes explain under half of the gap, and the rest is unexplained. The sample yields approximately 80,000 clones; around 90% were counted once. The ten largest clones represent 6.5% to 8.5% of the sample. This material consisted of CD4+ or CD8+ T cells sorted from blood, taken in a trial of the OX40 agonist ivuxolimab. The source of these receptors is an adult with an advanced solid tumor such as melanoma, head and neck, liver or kidney cancer.

With regard to this clone: The junction departs from the called germline gene at one end, perhaps through a read error. The V and J genes are TRBV28 and TRBJ2-1, with 13 bases that match TRBD2. The CDR3 sequence is 15 residues long. Germline lookup yields CDR1 MDHEN and CDR2 SYDVKM. This chain's CDR3 is CASASWGLAGHKAVF. The DNA for the CDR3 is TGTGCCAGCGCTAGCTGGGGACTAGCGGGACATAAGGCGGTCTTC.

The chain links TRBV4-3 to TRBJ2-1, with TRBD2 matching over 9 bases. CDR1 is LGHNA and CDR2 is YSLEER in the germline V gene. J lost 4 bases, V lost 0 bases, and 7 bases had no gene match. The CDR3 totals 17 residues. As DNA, the CDR3 is TGCGCCAGCAGCCAAGAATTGCTAGCGGGGATATACAATGAGCAGTTCTTC. It is translated as CASSQELLAGIYNEQFF.

The chain recombines TRBV28 with TRBJ1-5, with D perhaps TRBD1 (5 bases). Trimming pared 2 bases from V and 12 bases from J, leaving 8 bases between. The CDR3 length is 11 residues. CDR1 is MDHEN and CDR2 is SYDVKM in the germline V gene. The CDR3 region is CASSLGAIQHF. The DNA of the CDR3 is TGTGCCAGCAGTTTAGGGGCTATCCAGCATTTT. Full variable domain (missing parts from reference TRBV28 and TRBJ1-5): DVKVTQSSRYLVKRTGEKVFLECVQDMDHENMFWYRQDPGLGLRLIYFSYDVKMKEKGDIPEGYSVSREKKERFSLILESASTNQTSMYLCASSLGAIQHFGDGTRLSIL.

V is TRBV28 and J is TRBJ1-1, with D unresolved. Germline lookup yields CDR1 MDHEN and CDR2 SYDVKM. Trimming pared 5 bases from V and 3 bases from J, leaving 13 bases between. The CDR3 has 14 amino acids. The CDR3 region has the DNA TGTGCCAGCAGTCGCCAGATGGGGTACACTGAAGCTTTCTTT. Translated, it gives CASSRQMGYTEAFF.

V usage is TRBV7-8 and J usage is TRBJ1-1; tentative D call: TRBD1 (6 bases). CDR1 and CDR2 (germline): SGHVS, FQNEAQ. V lost 0 bases to trimming and J lost 6 bases, with 23 bases between them. The CDR3 is 18 amino acids. This CDR3 reads CASSLAEGVRSRVAEAFF. Written as DNA, the CDR3 is TGTGCCAGCAGCTTAGCGGAGGGGGTCCGTTCTCGAGTGGCTGAAGCTTTCTTT.

The chain recombines TRBV4-3 with TRBJ1-1; D gene ambiguous. The germline V gene has CDR1 LGHNA and CDR2 YSLEER. V lost 1 base, J lost 1 base, and 4 bases lay in between. The CDR3 has 13 residues. Here the CDR3 reads CASSQVENTEAFF. The CDR3 region has the DNA TGCGCCAGCAGCCAAGTTGAGAACACTGAAGCTTTCTTT.

The chain uses TRBV4-2 and TRBJ1-1; 8 bases align to TRBD1. Germline lookup yields CDR1 LGHNA and CDR2 YNFKEQ. Germline trimming cut 0 bases from V and 6 bases from J; bases unmatched to any gene: 6. This CDR3 is 15 amino acids long. The CDR3 spells CASSQETHRGAEAFF. The CDR3 DNA reads as TGTGCCAGCAGCCAAGAGACCCACAGGGGGGCTGAAGCTTTCTTT.

The rearrangement links TRBV5-1 to TRBJ2-3, with TRBD2 matching 10 bases. This CDR3 has 16 amino acids. The trim removed 4 bases at V and 2 bases at J, leaving 7 bases unmatched. Germline values: CDR1 SGHRS, CDR2 YFSETQ. DNA for the CDR3: TGCGCCAGCAGCGAGGGACTAGCGTACTCCACAGATACGCAGTATTTT. This encodes CASSEGLAYSTDTQYF.

V is TRBV11-2 and J is TRBJ2-1; D not certain. V lost 1 base and J 15 bases, leaving 10 bases between the germline ends. Germline lookup yields CDR1 SGHAT and CDR2 FQNNGV. The length of the CDR3 is 11 residues. The DNA of the CDR3 is TGTGCCAGCAGCTTAGGGCTAGATCCGTTCTTC. Protein product: CASSLGLDPFF.

The table lists this clone with a count of one. The V gene is TRBV6-5, the J gene TRBJ2-3, with 9 nucleotides matching TRBD2. Looked up from germline, CDR1 is MNHEY and CDR2 is SVGAGI. The V segment lost 6 bases and the J segment 5 bases; nucleotides outside the gene matches: 9. The length of the CDR3 is 15 residues. The CDR3, as DNA: TGTGCCAGCAGACGCCTTAGCGGGAGCCTAGATACGCAGTATTTT. It specifies CASRRLSGSLDTQYF.

The CDR3 DNA reads as TGCGCCGGGCGGAGCGGGGACTCCTACGAGCAGTACTTC. Translated, it gives CAGRSGDSYEQYF. This rearrangement joins TRBV10-2 to TRBJ2-7, with 7 nucleotides matching TRBD2. V lost 11 bases, J lost 0 bases, and 7 bases stayed unmatched. The CDR3 runs 13 residues. Germline V gene lookup returns CDR1 WSHSY and CDR2 SAAADI.

The V and J genes are TRBV30 and TRBJ2-3; 7 bases are shared with TRBD2. V gave up 2 bases and J gave up 2 bases; unmatched junction bases: 4. The CDR3 sequence is 14 residues long. Germline V lookup: CDR1 GTSNPN, CDR2 SVGIG (reference sequence). In DNA, the CDR3 is TGTGCCTGGAGTTGGGGGGGGGTCACAGATACGCAGTATTTT. Translating it yields CAWSWGGVTDTQYF.

The V and J genes are TRBV6-1 and TRBJ1-2; D is perhaps TRBD1 (5 bases). Germline lookup yields CDR1 MNHNS and CDR2 SASEGT. V lost 3 bases and J 8 bases, leaving 16 bases between the germline ends. This CDR3 has 14 residues. This CDR3 reads CASSDRSRVRGYTF. CDR3 DNA: TGTGCCAGCAGTGACAGATCCAGGGTGCGCGGCTACACCTTC.

Comment on this clone: A read error may account for a junction end that differs from germline. This sequence joins TRBV2 and TRBJ2-1, with a possible D match to TRBD1 (6 bases). Germline V gene lookup returns CDR1 SNHLY and CDR2 FYNNEI. The CDR3 runs 12 residues. The CDR3 DNA reads TGTGCCAGCAGTGAAAATGTAGTATACAGGGTCTTC. This codes for CASSENVVYRVF.

The chain joins TRBV28 to TRBJ1-1; 7 positions match TRBD1. This CDR3 spans 13 amino acids. Germline-derived CDR1 and CDR2 are MDHEN and SYDVKM. The trim removed 5 bases at V and 11 bases at J, leaving 11 bases unmatched. CDR3 coding DNA: TGTGCCAGCAGTCAGCCGGGACAGACATTGGCTTTCTTT. Translating it yields CASSQPGQTLAFF.

V gene TRBV7-9 combines with J gene TRBJ2-1; 8 nucleotides align to TRBD2. CDR1 SEHNR and CDR2 FQNEAQ come from the germline V gene (reference sequence). The CDR3 has 14 amino acids. After removal of 3 bases from V and 12 bases from J, the junction contained 10 bases not matched to a gene. The CDR3: CASSLEIAGIVQFF. CDR3 DNA: TGTGCCAGCAGCTTGGAGATAGCGGGGATTGTGCAGTTCTTC.

This chain connects TRBV27 to TRBJ2-7; no clear D gene. CDR3 size: 13 residues. Per the germline V gene, CDR1 is MNHEY and CDR2 is SMNVEV (reference sequence). Trimming took 0 bases from V and 6 from J, leaving 9 bases between them. CDR3: CASSLSLIGEQYV. The DNA for the CDR3 is TGTGCCAGCAGTTTATCGCTTATTGGCGAGCAGTACGTC.

The chain has TRBV11-2 and TRBJ2-3; D unclear. The V end lost 2 bases, the J end lost 6 bases, and 3 bases lay between the germline ends. This CDR3 has 11 amino acids. Germline loops: CDR1 SGHAT, CDR2 FQNNGV. In DNA form, the CDR3 reads TGTGCCAGCAGCTTATCGGATACGCAGTATTTT. Translated: CASSLSDTQYF.

This chain uses TRBV28 with TRBJ1-2; unclear D gene. From germline, CDR1 is MDHEN and CDR2 SYDVKM. This CDR3 contains 12 residues. V dropped 3 bases and J dropped 0 bases, with 2 bases sitting between them. In nucleotides, the CDR3 is TGTGCCAGCAGTTTCTCTAACTATGGCTACACCTTC. This codes for CASSFSNYGYTF.

This clone was seen more than once but under ten times. The V and J genes are TRBV9 and TRBJ2-1, with D uncertain. CDR3 length equals 11 residues. Germline V gene lookup returns CDR1 SGDLS and CDR2 YYNGEE. The V gene lost 3 bases and the J gene lost 8 bases, with 6 bases spanning the gap. The CDR3 sequence: CASSEGYEQFF. The CDR3 nucleotides are TGTGCCAGCAGCGAAGGGTATGAGCAGTTCTTC.